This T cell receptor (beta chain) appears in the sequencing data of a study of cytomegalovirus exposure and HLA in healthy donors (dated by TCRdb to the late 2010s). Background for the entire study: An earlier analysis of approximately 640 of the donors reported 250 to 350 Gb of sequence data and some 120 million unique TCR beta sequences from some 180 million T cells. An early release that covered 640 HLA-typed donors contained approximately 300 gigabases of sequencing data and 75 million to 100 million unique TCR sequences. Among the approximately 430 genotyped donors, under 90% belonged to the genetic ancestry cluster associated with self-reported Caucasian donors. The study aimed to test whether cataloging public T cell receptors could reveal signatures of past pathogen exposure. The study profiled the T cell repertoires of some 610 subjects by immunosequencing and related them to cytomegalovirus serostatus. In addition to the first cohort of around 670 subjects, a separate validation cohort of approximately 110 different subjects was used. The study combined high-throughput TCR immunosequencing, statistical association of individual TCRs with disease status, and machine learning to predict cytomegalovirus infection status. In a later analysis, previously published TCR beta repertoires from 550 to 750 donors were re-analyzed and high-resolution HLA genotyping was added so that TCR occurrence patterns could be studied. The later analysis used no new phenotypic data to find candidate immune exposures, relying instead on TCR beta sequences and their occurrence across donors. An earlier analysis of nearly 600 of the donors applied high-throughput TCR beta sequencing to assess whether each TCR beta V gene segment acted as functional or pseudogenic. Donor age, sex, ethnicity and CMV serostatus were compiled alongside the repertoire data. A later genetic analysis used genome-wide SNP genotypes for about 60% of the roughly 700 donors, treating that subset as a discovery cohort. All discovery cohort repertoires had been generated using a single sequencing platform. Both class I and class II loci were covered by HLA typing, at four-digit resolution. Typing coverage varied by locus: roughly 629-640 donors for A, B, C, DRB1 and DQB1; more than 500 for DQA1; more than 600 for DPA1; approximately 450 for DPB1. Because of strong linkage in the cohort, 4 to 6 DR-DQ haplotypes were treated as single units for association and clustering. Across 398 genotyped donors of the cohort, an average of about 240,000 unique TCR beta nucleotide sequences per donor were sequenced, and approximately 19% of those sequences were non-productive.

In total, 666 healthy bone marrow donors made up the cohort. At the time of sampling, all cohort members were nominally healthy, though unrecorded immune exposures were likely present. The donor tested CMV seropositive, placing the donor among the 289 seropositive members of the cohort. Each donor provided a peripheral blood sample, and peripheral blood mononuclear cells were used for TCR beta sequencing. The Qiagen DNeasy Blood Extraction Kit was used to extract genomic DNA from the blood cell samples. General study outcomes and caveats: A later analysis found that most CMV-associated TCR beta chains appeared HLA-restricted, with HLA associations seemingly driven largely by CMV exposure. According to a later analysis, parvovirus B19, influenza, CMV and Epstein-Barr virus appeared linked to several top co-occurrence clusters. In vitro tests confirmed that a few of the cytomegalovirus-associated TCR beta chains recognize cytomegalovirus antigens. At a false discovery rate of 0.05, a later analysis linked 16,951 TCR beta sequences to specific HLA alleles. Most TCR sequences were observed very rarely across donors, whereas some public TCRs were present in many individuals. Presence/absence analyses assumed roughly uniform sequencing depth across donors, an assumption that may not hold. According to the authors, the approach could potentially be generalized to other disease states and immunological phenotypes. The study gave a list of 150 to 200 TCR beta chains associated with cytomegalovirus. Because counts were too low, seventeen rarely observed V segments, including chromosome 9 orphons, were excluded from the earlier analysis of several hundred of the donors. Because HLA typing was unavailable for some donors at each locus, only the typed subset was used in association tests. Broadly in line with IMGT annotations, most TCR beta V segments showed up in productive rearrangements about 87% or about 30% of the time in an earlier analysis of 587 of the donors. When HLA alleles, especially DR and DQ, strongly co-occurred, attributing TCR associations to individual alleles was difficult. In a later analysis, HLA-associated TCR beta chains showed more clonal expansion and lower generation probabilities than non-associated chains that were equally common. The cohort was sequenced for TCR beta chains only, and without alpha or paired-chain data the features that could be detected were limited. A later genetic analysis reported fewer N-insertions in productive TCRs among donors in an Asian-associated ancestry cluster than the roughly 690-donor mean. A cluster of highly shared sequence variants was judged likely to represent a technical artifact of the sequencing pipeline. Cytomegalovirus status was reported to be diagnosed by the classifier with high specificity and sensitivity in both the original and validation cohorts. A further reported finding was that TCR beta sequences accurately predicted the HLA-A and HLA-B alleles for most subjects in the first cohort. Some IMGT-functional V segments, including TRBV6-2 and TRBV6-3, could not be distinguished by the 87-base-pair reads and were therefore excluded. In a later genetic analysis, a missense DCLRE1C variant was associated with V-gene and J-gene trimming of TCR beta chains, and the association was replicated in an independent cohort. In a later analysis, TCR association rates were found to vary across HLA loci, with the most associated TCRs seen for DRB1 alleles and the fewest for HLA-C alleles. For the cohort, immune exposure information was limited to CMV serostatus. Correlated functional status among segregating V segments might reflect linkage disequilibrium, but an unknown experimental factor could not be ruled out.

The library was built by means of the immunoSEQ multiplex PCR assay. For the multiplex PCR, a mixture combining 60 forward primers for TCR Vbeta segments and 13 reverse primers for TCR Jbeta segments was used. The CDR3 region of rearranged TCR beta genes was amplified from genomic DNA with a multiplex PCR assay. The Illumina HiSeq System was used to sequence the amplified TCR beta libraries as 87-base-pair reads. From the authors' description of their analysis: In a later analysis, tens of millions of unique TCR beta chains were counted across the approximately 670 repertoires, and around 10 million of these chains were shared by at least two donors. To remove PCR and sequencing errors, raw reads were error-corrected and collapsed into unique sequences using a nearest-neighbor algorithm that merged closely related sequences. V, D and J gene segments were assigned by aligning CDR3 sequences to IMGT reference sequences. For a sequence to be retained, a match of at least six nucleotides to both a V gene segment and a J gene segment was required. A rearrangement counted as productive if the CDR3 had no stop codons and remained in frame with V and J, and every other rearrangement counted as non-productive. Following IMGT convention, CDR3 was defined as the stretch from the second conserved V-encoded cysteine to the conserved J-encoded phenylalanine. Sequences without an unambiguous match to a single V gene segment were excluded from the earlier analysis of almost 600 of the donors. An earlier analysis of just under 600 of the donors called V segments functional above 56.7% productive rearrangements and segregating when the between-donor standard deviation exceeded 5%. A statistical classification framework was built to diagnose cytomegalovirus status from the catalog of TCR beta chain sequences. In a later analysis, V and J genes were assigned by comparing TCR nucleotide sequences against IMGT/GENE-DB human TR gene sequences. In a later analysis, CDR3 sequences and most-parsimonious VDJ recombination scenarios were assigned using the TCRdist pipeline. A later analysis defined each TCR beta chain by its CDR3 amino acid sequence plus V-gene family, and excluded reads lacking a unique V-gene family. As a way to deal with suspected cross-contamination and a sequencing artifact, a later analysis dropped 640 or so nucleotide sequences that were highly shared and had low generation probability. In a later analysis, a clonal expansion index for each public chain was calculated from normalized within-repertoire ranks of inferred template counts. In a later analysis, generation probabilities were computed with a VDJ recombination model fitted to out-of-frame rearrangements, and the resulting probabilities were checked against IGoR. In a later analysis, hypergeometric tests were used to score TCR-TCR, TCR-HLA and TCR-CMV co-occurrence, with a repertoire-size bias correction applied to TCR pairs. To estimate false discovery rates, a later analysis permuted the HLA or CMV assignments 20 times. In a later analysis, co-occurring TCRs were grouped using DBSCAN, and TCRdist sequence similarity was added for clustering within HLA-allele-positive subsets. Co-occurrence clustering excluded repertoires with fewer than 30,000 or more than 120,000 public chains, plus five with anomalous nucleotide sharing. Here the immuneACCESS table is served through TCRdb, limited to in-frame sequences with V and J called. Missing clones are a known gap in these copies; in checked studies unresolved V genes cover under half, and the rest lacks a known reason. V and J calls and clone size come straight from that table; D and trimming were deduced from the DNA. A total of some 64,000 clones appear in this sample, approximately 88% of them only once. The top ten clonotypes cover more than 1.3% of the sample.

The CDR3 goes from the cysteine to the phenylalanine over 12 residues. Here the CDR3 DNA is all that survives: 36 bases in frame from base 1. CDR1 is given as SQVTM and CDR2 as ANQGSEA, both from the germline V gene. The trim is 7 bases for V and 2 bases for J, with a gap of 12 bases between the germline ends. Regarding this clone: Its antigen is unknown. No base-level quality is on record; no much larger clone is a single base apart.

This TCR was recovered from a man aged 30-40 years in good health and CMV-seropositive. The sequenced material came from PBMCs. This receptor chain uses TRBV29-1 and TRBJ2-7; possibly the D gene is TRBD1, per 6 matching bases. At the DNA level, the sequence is TGCAGCGCCCGGGACAAGACCTACGAGCAGTACTTC. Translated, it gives CSARDKTYEQYF.